This T cell receptor beta chain was captured by sequencing in a study of blood T cells in healthy people across ages. Points from the study as a whole: Naive and antigen-experienced cells were not separated, limiting conclusive comparison. As age increased, TCR beta diversity per million T cells fell in a roughly linear fashion. The unknown donor CMV status may have confounded expanded clonotype changes.

Notes on this clonotype: As yet, its antigen is unknown.

Through a sample-barcoded 5' primer and a J-beta primer mix, a second PCR was run for roughly 7 to 11 cycles. TCRdb recomputed calls from the 5' RACE reads with MiXCR, one row per CDR3 protein. The sample consists of roughly 730,000 distinct CDR3 sequences, roughly three fifths of them appearing once. Sequenced: blood. This TCR was sampled from a man aged 40-49 years in good health.

CDR3 DNA: TGTGCCAGCAGCCTACAGGGGGAGAGCTATGGCTACACCTTC. As protein: CASSLQGESYGYTF. The V and J genes are TRBV9 and TRBJ1-2; TRBD1 aligns across 8 bases. The CDR3 has 14 amino acids. The V and J ends lost 4 bases and 4 bases, in that order; junction bases with no gene match: 6. In germline, CDR1 is SGDLS, CDR2 YYNGEE.